Given below is one TCR beta chain in context. The target antigen is unknown. The data were taken from a study of cytomegalovirus exposure and HLA in healthy donors. Background on the study: Among the roughly 430 genotyped donors, 81% were placed in the Caucasian-associated ancestry cluster.

In the PCR, 60 Vbeta and 13 Jbeta primers were used. TCRdb keeps only in-frame clones here, not all; method: immunoSEQ multiplex PCR. Of 150,000 to 200,000 clones in the sample, 65% to 85% are singletons; the top ten hold 5.5% to 7.5%. Findings and limits, study-wide: Investigators reported 150 to 200 TCR beta chains as tied to cytomegalovirus. From TCR beta sequences, most subjects' HLA-A and HLA-B alleles were reportedly predicted accurately.

V lost 4 bases, J lost 4 bases, and 15 bases lay in between. In germline, CDR1 is WSHSY, CDR2 SAAADI. CDR3 length: 15 residues. The TCR originated in a middle-aged woman in good health and CMV-seropositive. The rearrangement uses TRBV10-2 and TRBJ2-3; D perhaps matches TRBD2 (5 bases). The sequencing sample was made of PBMCs. The CDR3 reads CASSGHLEGPDTQYF. DNA of the CDR3: TGCGCCAGCAGTGGCCATCTCGAGGGCCCAGATACGCAGTATTTT.